The sample holds a few counts of the clone carrying this T cell receptor beta chain. Per the original data handling: Researchers report that nucleated cell counts were estimated from reference gene primer amplification. Data came from immunoSEQ multiplex PCR; TCRdb stores just in-frame clones and leaves some out. V, J and clone size are those of that table, while D and trimming were read from the DNA. The sample consists of 130,000 to 150,000 clones, 85% of them appearing once. These data belong to a study of blood T cell repertoires in COVID-19. The wider study: Acute and convalescent COVID-19 specimens originated in the United States, Italy and Spain. Sources were T cells, B-cell-depleted T cells, or PBMCs; the material itself was cDNA or gDNA.

CDR1 SGHRS and CDR2 YFSETQ come from the germline V gene. This CDR3 is 14 amino acids long. V shed 4 bases, J shed 6 bases, and the junction held 3 bases outside the gene matches. Sequencing used peripheral blood. The receptor's source is a woman between 40 and 50 years old with active or convalescent COVID-19. The rearrangement links TRBV5-1 to TRBJ2-4; 11 nucleotides align to TRBD1. CDR3 sequence: CASSDGTGGNIQYF. CDR3 coding DNA: TGCGCCAGCAGCGACGGGACAGGGGGAAACATTCAGTACTTC.